This T cell receptor (beta chain) was observed in a study of OX40 agonist ivuxolimab in advanced cancers. Background on the study: Aged about 20 to 80 with a mean of 60 years, they were 75% to 85% male. Earlier treatment with anti-PD-1, anti-PD-L1 or anti-CTLA-4 was permitted, and about 40% had received some. Whole-study findings and limits: There were, on average, more expanded clones in CD8+ T cells than in CD4+.

In the case of this clone: Its antigen is as yet unknown.

CDR3 size: 17 residues. In germline, CDR1 is SGHTA, CDR2 FQGNSA. Trimming took off 5 bases at V and 4 bases at J, with 23 bases between the two ends. Clones were read by immunoSEQ multiplex PCR, and TCRdb kept only the in-frame ones, dropping some. The sample consists of roughly 60,000 clones, about 84% of them appearing once. Exclusion of a patient followed from autoimmune disease history or systemic immunosuppression. This sequence was found in an adult with an advanced solid tumor such as melanoma, head and neck, liver or kidney cancer. Sequenced here: CD4+ or CD8+ T cells sorted from blood, sampled in a trial of the OX40 agonist ivuxolimab. V usage is TRBV7-2 and J usage is TRBJ1-1; no reliable D call. As DNA, the CDR3 is TGTGCCAGCAGCCTATCCGGCCGGGCCCCTGAGGGCACTGAAGCTTTCTTT. Protein sequence: CASSLSGRAPEGTEAFF. Complete variable domain (other parts from reference TRBV7-2 and TRBJ1-1): GAGVSQSPSNKVTEKGKDVELRCDPISGHTALYWYRQSLGQGLEFLIYFQGNSAPDKSGLPSDRFSAERTGGSVSTLTIQRTQQEDSAVYLCASSLSGRAPEGTEAFFGQGTRLTVV.